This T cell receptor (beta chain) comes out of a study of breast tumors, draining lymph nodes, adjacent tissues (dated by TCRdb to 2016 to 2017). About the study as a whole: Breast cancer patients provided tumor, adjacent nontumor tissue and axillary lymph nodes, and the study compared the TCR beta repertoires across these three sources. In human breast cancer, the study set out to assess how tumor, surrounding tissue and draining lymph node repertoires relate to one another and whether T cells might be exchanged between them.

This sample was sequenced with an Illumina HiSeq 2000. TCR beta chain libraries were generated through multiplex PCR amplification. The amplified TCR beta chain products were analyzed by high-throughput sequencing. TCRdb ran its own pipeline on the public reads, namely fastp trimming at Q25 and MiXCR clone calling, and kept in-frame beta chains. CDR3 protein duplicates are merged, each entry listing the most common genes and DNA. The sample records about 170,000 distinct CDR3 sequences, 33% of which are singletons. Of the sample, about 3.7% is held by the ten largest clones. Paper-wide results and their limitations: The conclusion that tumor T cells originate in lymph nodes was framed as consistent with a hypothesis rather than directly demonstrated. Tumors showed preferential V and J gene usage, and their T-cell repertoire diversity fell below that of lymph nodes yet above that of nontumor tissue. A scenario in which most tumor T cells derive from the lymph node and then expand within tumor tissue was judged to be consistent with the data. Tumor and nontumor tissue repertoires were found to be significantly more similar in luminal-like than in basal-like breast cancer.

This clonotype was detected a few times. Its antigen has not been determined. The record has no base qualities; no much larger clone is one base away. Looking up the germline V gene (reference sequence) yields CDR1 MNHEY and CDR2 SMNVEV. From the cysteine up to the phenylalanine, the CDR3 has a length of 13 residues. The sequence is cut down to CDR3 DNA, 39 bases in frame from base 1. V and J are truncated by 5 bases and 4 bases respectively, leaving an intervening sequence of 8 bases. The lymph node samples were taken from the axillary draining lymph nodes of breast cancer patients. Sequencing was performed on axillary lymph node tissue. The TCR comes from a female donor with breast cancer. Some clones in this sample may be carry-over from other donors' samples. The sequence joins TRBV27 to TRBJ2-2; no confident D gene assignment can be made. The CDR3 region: CASSEFGTGELFF. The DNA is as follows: TGTGCCAGCAGTGAGTTCGGCACCGGGGAGCTGTTTTTT.